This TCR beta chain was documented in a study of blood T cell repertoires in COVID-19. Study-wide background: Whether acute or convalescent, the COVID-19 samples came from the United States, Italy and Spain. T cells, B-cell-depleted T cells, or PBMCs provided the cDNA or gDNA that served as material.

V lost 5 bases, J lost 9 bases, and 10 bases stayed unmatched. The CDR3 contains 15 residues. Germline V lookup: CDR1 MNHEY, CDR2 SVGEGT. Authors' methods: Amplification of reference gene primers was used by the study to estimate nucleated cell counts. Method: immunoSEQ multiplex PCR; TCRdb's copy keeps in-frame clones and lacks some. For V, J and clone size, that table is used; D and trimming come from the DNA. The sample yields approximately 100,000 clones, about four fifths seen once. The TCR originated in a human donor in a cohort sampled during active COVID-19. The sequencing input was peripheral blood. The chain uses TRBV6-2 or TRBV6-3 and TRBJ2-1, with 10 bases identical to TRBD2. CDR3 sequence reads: CASSLAPAGGPEQFF. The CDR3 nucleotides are TGTGCCAGCAGTCTCGCACCAGCGGGGGGGCCTGAGCAGTTCTTC.